The T cell receptor beta chain under discussion was sequenced for a study of blood T cell repertoires in COVID-19. Study as a whole: The samples span acute and convalescent COVID-19 from the United States, Italy and Spain. PBMCs, B-cell-depleted T cells, or T cells provided the cDNA or gDNA that made up the material.

CDR1 and CDR2 (germline): GTSNPN, SVGIG (reference sequence). The V gene lost 3 bases and the J gene lost 4 bases, with 9 bases spanning the gap. The CDR3 is 12 residues long. Per the authors' pipeline: From reference gene primer amplification, estimates of nucleated cell counts were derived. Sequencing used immunoSEQ multiplex PCR; TCRdb keeps in-frame clones, though not all of them. The DNA gave D and trimming, while V, J and clone size come from that table. The sample carries 150,000 to 200,000 clones, roughly 77% recorded once. The sequence derives from a human donor in a cohort sampled during active COVID-19. Sequenced: peripheral blood. The chain recombines TRBV30 with TRBJ1-1; tentatively, D is TRBD1 (6 bases). The CDR3: CAWRQGSTEAFF. In nucleotides, the CDR3 is TGTGCCTGGAGGCAGGGGAGCACTGAAGCTTTCTTT.